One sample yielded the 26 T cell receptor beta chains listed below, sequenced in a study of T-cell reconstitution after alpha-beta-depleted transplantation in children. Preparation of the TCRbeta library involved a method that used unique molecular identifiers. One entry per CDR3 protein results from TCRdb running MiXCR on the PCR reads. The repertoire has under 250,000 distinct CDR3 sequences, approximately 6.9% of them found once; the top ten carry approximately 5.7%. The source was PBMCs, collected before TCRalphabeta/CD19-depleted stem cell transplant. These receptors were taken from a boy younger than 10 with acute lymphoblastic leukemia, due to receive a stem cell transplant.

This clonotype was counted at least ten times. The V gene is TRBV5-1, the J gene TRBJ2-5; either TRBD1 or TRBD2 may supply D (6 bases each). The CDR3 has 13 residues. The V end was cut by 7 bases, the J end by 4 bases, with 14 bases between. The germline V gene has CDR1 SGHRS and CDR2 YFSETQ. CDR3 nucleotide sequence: TGCGCCAGCGGGGGGCTTGAGGGAGAGACCCAGTACTTC. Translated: CASGGLEGETQYF.

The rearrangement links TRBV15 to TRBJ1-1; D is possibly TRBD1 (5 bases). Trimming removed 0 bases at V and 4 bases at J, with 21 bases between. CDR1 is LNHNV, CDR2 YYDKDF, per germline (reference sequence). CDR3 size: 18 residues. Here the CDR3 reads CATSRDLQGRGASTEAFF. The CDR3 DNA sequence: TGTGCCACCAGCAGAGATCTGCAGGGCCGTGGGGCGAGCACTGAAGCTTTCTTT.

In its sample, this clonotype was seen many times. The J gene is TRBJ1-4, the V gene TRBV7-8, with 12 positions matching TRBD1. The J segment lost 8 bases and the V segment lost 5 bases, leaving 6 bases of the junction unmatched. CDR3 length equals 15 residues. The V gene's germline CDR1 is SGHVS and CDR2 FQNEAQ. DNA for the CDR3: TGTGCCAGCAGCCGTTCTGGGACAGGGGGCGAAAAACTGTTTTTT. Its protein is CASSRSGTGGEKLFF.

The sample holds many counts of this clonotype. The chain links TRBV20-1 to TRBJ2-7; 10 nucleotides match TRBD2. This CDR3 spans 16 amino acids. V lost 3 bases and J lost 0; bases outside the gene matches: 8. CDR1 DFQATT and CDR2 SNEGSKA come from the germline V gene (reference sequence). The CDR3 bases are TGCAGTGCTAGGGATAGCGGGGGGACGCACTCCTACGAGCAGTACTTC. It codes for CSARDSGGTHSYEQYF.

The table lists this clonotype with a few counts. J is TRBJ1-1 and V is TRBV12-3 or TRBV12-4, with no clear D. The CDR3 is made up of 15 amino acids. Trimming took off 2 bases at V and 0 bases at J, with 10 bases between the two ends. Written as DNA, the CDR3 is TGTGCCAGCAGTTTAAGAGGCAGACTGAACACTGAAGCTTTCTTT. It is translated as CASSLRGRLNTEAFF.

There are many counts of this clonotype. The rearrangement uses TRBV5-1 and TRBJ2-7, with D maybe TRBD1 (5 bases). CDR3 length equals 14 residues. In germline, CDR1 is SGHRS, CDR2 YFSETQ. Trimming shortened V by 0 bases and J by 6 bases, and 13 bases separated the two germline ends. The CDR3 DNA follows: TGCGCCAGCAGCTTGGGGCAGACAGAAGGCGAGCAGTACTTC. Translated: CASSLGQTEGEQYF.

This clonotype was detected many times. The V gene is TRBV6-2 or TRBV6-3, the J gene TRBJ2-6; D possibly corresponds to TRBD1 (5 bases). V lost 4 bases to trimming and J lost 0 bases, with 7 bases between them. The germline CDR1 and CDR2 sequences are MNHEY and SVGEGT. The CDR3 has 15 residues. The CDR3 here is CASSFTGSGANVLTF. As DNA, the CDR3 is TGTGCCAGCAGTTTCACAGGCTCTGGGGCCAACGTCCTGACTTTC.

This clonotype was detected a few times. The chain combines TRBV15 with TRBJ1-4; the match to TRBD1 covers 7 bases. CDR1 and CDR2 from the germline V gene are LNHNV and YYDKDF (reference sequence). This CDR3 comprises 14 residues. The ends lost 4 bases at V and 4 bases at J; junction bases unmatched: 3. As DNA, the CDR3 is TGTGCCACCAGCATAGGGACAGTTAATGAAAAACTGTTTTTT. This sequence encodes CATSIGTVNEKLFF. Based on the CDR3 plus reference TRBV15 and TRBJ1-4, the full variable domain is DAMVIQNPRYQVTQFGKPVTLSCSQTLNHNVMYWYQQKSSQAPKLLFHYYDKDFNNEADTPDNFQSRRPNTSFCFLDIRSPGLGDTAMYLCATSIGTVNEKLFFGSGTQLSVL.

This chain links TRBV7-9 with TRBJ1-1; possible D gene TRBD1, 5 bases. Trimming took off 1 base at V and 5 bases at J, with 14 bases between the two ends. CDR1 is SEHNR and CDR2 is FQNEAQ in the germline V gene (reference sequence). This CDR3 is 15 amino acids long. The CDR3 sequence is CASSLGAGKGTEAFF. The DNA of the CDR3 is TGTGCCAGCAGCTTAGGCGCAGGGAAGGGGACTGAAGCTTTCTTT.

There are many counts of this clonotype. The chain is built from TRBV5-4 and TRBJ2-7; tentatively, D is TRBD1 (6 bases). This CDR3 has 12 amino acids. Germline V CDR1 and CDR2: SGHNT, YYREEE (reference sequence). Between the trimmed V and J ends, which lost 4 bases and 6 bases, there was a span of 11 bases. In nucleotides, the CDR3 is TGTGCCAGCAGCCCTGGACAGTTCGAGCAGTACTTC. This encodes CASSPGQFEQYF.

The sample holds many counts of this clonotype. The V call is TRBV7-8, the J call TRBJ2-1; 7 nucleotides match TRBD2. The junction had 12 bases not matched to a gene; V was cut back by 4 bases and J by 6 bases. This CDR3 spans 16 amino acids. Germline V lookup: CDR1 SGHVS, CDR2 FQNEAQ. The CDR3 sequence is CASSWGERDPINEQFF. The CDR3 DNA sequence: TGTGCCAGCAGCTGGGGCGAGCGGGACCCTATCAATGAGCAGTTCTTC.

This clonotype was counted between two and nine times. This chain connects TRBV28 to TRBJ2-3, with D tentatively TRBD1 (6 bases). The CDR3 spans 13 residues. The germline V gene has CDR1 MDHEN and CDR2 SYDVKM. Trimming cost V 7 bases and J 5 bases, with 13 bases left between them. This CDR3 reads CASTQRGGDTQYF. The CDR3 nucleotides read TGTGCCAGCACTCAACGAGGGGGAGATACGCAGTATTTT.

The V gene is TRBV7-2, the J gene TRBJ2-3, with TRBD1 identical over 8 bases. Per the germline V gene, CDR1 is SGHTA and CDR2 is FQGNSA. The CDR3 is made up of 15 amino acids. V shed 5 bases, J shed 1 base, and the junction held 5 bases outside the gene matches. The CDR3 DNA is TGTGCCAGCAGCCCGGACAGGGCTGGCACAGATACGCAGTATTTT. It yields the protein CASSPDRAGTDTQYF. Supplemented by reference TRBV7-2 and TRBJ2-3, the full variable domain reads GAGVSQSPSNKVTEKGKDVELRCDPISGHTALYWYRQSLGQGLEFLIYFQGNSAPDKSGLPSDRFSAERTGGSVSTLTIQRTQQEDSAVYLCASSPDRAGTDTQYFGPGTRLTVL.

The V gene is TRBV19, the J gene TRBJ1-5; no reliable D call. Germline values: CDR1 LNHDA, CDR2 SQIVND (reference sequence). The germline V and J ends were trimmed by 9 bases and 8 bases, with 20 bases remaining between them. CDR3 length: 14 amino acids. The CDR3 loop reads CASHLRPGSEPQHF. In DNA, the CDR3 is TGTGCCAGCCATTTAAGGCCGGGCTCGGAGCCCCAGCATTTT. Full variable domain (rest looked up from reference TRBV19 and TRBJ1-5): DGGITQSPKYLFRKEGQNVTLSCEQNLNHDAMYWYRQDPGQGLRLIYYSQIVNDFQKGDIAEGYSVSREKKESFPLTVTSAQKNPTAFYLCASHLRPGSEPQHFGDGTRLSIL.

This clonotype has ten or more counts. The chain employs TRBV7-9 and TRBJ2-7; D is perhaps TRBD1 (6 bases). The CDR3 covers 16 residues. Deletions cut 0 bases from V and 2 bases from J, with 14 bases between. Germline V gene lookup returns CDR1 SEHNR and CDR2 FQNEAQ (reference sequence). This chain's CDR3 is CASSLAGAGPTYEQYF. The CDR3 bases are TGTGCCAGCAGCTTAGCGGGGGCAGGCCCCACCTACGAGCAGTACTTC.

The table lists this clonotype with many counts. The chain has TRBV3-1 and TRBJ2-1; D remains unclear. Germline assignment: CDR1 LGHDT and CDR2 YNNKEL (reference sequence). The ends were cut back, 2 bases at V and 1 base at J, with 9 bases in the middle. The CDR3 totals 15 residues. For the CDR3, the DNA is TGTGCCAGCAGCCAAACATCCTTGTCCTACAATGAGCAGTTCTTC. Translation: CASSQTSLSYNEQFF.

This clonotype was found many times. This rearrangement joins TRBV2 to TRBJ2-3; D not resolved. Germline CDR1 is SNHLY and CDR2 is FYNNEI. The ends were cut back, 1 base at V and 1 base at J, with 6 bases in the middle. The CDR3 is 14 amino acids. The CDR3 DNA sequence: TGTGCCAGCAGTGAAGGTTCCCGCACAGATACGCAGTATTTT. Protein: CASSEGSRTDTQYF. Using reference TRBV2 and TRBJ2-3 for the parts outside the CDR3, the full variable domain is EPEVTQTPSHQVTQMGQEVILRCVPISNHLYFYWYRQILGQKVEFLVSFYNNEISEKSEIFDDQFSVERPDGSNFTLKIRSTKLEDSAMYFCASSEGSRTDTQYFGPGTRLTVL.

The CDR3 loop reads CASSFGLAVGEQYF. The CDR3 DNA is TGCGCCAGCAGCTTCGGACTAGCGGTGGGTGAGCAGTACTTC. This rearrangement joins TRBV5-1 to TRBJ2-7, with 10 bases that match TRBD2. V gave up 2 bases and J gave up 7 bases; unmatched junction bases: 6. Germline CDR1 is SGHRS and CDR2 is YFSETQ. The CDR3 has 14 residues.

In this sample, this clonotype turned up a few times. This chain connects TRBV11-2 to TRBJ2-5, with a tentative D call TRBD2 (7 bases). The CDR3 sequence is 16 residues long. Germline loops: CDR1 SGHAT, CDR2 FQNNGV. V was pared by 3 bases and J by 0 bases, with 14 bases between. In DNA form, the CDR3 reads TGTGCCAGCAGCTTGGGGGGGGGCCAGTACCAAGAGACCCAGTACTTC. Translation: CASSLGGGQYQETQYF.

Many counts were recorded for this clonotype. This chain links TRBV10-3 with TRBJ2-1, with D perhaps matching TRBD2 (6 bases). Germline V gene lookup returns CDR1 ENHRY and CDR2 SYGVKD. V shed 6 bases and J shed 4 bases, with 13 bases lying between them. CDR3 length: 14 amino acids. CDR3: CAIRGSSAYNEQFF. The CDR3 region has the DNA TGTGCCATCAGGGGGTCTAGCGCGTACAATGAGCAGTTCTTC.

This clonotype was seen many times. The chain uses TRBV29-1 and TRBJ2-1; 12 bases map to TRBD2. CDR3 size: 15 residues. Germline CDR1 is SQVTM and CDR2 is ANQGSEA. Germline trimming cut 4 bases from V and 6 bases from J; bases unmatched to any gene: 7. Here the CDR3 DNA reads TGCAGCGTTGTAGTGGCTAGCGGGAGGGCCAATGAGCAGTTCTTC. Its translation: CSVVVASGRANEQFF.

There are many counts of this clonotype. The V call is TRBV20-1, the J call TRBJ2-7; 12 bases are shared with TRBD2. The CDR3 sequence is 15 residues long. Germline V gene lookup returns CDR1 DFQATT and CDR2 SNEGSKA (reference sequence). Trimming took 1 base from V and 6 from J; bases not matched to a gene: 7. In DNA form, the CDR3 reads TGCAGTGCTAGAGGGTGGGGGGGACTAGCGGGCGAGCAGTACTTC. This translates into CSARGWGGLAGEQYF.

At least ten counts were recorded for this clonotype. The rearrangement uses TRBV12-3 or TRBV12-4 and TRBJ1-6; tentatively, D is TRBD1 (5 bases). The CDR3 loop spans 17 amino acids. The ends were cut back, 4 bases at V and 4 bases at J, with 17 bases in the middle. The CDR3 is CASSSGPGTGYNSPLHF. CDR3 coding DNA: TGTGCCAGCAGTTCCGGACCCGGGACGGGATATAATTCACCCCTCCACTTT.

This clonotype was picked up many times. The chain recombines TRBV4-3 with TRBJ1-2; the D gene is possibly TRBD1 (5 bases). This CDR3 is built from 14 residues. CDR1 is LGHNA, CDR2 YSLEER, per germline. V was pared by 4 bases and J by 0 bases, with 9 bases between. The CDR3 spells CASSPTESNYGYTF. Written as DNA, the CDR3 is TGCGCCAGCAGCCCGACAGAATCTAACTATGGCTACACCTTC.

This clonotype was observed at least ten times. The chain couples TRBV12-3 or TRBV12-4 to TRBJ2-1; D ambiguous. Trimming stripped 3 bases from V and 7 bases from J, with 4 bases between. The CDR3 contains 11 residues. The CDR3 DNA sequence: TGTGCCAGCAGTTTTTTTAATGAGCAGTTCTTC. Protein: CASSFFNEQFF.

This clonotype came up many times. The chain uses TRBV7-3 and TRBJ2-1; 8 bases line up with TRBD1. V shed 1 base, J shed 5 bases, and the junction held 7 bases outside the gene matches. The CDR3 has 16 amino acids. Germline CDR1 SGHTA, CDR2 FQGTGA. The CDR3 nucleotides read TGTGCCAGCAGCTTAAGAACGACAGGGGTCCACAATGAGCAGTTCTTC. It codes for CASSLRTTGVHNEQFF.